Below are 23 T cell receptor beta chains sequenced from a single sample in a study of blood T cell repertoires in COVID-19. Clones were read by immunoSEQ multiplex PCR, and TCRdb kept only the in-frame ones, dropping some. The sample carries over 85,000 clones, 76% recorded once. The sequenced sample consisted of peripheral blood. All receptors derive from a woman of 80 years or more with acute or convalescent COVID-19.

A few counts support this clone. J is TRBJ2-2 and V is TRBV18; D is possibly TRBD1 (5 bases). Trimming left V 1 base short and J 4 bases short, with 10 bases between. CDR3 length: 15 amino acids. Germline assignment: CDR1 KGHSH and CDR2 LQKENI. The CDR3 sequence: CASSPLQETTGELFF. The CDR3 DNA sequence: TGTGCCAGCTCACCACTACAGGAGACCACCGGGGAGCTGTTTTTT.

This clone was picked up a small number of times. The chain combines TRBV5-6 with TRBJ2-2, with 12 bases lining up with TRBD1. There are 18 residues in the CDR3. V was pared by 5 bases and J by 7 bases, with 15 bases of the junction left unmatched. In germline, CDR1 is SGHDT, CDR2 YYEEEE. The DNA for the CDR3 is TGTGCCAGCAGTCCTTTATCCGGGACAGGGGGCTTTGGCGGGGAGCTGTTTTTT. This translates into CASSPLSGTGGFGGELFF.

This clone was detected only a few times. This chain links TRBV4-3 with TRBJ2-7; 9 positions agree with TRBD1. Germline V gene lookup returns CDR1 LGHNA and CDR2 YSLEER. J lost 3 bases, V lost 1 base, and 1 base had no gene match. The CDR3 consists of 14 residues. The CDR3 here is CASSQGGQGYEQYF. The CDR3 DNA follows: TGCGCCAGCAGCCAAGGGGGACAGGGCTACGAGCAGTACTTC.

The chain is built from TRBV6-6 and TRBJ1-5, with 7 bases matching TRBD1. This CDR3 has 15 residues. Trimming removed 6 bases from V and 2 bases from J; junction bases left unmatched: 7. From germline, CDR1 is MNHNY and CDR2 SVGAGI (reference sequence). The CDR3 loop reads CASRQGRGGNQPQHF. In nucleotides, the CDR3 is TGTGCCAGCAGACAGGGGCGTGGTGGCAATCAGCCCCAGCATTTT.

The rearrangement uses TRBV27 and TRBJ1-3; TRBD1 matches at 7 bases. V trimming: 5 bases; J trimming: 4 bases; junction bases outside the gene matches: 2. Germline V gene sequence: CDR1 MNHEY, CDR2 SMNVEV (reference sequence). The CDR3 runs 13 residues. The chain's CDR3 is CASSGQDGNTIYF. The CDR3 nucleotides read TGTGCCAGCAGTGGACAGGACGGAAACACCATATATTTT.

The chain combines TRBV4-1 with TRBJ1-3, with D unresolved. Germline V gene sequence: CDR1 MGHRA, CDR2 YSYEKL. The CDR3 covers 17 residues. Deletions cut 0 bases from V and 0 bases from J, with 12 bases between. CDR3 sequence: CASSQEETSLSGNTIYF. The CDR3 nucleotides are TGCGCCAGCAGCCAAGAAGAGACTTCCCTCTCTGGAAACACCATATATTTT.

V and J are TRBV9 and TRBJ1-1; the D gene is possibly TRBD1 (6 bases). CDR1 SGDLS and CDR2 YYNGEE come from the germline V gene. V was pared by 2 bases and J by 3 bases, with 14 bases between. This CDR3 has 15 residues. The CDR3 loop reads CASSVYTQGDTEAFF. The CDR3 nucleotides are TGTGCCAGCAGCGTGTATACACAGGGAGACACTGAAGCTTTCTTT. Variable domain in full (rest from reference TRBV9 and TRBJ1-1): DSGVTQTPKHLITATGQRVTLRCSPRSGDLSVYWYQQSLDQGLQFLIQYYNGEERAKGNILERFSAQQFPDLHSELNLSSLELGDSALYFCASSVYTQGDTEAFFGQGTRLTVV.

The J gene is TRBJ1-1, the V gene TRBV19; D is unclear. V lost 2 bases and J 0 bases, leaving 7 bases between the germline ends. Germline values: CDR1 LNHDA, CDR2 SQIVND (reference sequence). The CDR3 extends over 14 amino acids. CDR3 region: CASSIQIMNTEAFF. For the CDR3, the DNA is TGTGCCAGTAGTATACAGATCATGAACACTGAAGCTTTCTTT.

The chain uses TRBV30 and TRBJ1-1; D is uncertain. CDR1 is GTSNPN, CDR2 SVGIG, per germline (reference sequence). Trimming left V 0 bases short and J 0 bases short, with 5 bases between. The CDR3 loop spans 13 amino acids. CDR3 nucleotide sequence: TGTGCCTGGAGTGTATCCATGAACACTGAAGCTTTCTTT. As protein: CAWSVSMNTEAFF. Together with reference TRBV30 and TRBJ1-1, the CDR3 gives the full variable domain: SQTIHQWPATLVQPVGSPLSLECTVEGTSNPNLYWYRQAAGRGLQLLFYSVGIGQISSEVPQNLSASRPQDRQFILSSKKLLLSDSGFYLCAWSVSMNTEAFFGQGTRLTVV.

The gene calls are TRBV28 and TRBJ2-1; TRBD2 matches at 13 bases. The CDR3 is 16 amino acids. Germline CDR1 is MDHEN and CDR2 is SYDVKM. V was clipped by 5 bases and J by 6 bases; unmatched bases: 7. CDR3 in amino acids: CASSPQLAGGANEQFF. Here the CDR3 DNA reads TGTGCCAGCAGTCCCCAACTAGCGGGAGGGGCCAATGAGCAGTTCTTC.

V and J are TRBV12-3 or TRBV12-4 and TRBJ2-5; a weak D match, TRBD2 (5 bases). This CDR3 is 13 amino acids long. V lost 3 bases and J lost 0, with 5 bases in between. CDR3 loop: CASSFGDQETQYF. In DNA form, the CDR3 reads TGTGCCAGCAGTTTCGGGGACCAAGAGACCCAGTACTTC.

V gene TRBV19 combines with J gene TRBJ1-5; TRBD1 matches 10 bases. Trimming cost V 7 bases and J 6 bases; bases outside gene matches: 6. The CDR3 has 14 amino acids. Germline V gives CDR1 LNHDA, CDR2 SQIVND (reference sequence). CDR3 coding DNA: TGTGCCAGTACCCGTTGGACAGGGGGTCAGCCCCAGCATTTT. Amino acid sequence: CASTRWTGGQPQHF.

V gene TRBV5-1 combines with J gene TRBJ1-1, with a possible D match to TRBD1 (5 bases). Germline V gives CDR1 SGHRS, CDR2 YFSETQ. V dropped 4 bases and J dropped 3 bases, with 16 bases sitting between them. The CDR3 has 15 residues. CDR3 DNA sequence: TGCGCCAGCAGCATTGGTGGGGGGATCGACACTGAAGCTTTCTTT. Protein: CASSIGGGIDTEAFF.

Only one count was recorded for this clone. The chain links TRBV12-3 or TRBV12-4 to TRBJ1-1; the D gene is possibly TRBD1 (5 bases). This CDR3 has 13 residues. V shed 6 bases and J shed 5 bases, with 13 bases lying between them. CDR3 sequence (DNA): TGTGCCAGCAGACGGGACCGGGGGACTGAAGCTTTCTTT. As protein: CASRRDRGTEAFF.

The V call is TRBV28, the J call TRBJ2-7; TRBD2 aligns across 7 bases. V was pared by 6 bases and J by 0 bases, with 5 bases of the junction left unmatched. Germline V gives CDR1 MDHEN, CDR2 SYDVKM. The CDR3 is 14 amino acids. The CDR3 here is CASRQAGNSYEQYF. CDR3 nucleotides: TGTGCCAGCAGACAAGCGGGAAACTCCTACGAGCAGTACTTC.

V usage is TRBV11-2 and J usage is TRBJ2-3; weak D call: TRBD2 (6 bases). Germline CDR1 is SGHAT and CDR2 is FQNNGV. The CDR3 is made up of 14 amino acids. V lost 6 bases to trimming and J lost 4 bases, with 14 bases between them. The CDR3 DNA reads TGTGCCAGCAGTTACCTAGCGACATCAGATACGCAGTATTTT. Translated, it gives CASSYLATSDTQYF.

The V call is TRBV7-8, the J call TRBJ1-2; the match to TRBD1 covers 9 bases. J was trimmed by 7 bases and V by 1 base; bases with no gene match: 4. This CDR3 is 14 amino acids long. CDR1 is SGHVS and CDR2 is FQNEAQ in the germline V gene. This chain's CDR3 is CASSLGRTGVGYTF. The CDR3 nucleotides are TGTGCCAGCAGCTTAGGGAGGACAGGGGTTGGCTACACCTTC.

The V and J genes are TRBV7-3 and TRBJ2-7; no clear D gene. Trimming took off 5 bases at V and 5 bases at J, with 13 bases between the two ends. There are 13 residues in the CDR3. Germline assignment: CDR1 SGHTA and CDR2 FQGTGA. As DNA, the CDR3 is TGTGCCAGCAGCCCAAGTGGCTTTCACGAGCAGTACTTC. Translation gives CASSPSGFHEQYF. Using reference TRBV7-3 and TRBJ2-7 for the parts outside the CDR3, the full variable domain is GAGVSQTPSNKVTEKGKYVELRCDPISGHTALYWYRQSLGQGPEFLIYFQGTGAADDSGLPNDRFFAVRPEGSVSTLKIQRTERGDSAVYLCASSPSGFHEQYFGPGTRLTVT.

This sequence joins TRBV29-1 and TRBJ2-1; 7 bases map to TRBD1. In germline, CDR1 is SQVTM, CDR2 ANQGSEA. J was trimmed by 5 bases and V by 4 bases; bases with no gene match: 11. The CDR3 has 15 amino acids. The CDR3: CSVAAPGTVNNEQFF. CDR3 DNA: TGCAGCGTTGCGGCCCCCGGGACAGTCAACAATGAGCAGTTCTTC.

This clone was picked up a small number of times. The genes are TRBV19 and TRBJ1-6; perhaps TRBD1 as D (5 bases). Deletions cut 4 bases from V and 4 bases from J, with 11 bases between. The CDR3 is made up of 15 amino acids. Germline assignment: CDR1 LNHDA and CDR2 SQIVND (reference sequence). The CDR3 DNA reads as TGTGCCAGTAGTAGGGGCATCTCTTATAATTCACCCCTCCACTTT. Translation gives CASSRGISYNSPLHF.

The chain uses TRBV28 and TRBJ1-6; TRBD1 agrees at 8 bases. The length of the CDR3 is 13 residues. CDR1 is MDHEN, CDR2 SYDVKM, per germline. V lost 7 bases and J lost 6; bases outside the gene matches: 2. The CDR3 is CASMQGANSPLHF. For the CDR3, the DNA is TGTGCCAGCATGCAGGGGGCTAATTCACCCCTCCACTTT.

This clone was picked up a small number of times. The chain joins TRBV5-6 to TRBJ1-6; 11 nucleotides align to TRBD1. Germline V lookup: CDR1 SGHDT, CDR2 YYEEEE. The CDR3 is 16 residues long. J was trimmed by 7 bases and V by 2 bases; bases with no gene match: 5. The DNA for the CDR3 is TGTGCCAGCAGCTTACCGGGACAGGGGGTAAATTCACCCCTCCACTTT. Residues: CASSLPGQGVNSPLHF.

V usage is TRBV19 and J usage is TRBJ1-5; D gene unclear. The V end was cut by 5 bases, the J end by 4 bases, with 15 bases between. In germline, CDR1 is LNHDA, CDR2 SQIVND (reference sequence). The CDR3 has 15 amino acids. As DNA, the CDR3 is TGTGCCAGTAGTCCACCGACGGGTTTTAATCAGCCCCAGCATTTT. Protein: CASSPPTGFNQPQHF.